Included here is one T cell receptor beta chain sequence, with context. Trimming left V 2 bases short and J 5 bases short, with 6 bases between. This CDR3 is built from 12 residues. Per germline, CDR1 MDHEN and CDR2 SYDVKM. TCRdb re-called the RT-PCR reads through MiXCR, storing one row per CDR3 protein. The sample shows approximately 720,000 distinct CDR3 sequences, around 14% of them seen only once. This sequence was found in a female donor in good health, serving as a healthy control. Sequenced sample: memory CD4+ T cells from blood. This chain links TRBV28 with TRBJ1-2; D is undetermined. As DNA, the CDR3 is TGTGCCAGCAGTTTACAGCAGTATGGCTACACCTTC. It codes for CASSLQQYGYTF.